The sequence of this T cell receptor beta chain was determined in a study of blood T cell repertoires in COVID-19 (dated by TCRdb to the early 2020s). For the wider study: Samples from collaborators originated in the United States, Italy and Spain and spanned both the acute and convalescent phases of COVID-19. The prospective study material was composed of cDNA or gDNA derived from T cells, B-cell-depleted T cells, or PBMCs. Deeply sampled blood TCRbeta repertoires from subjects exposed to, actively infected with, or recovered from COVID-19 were included in the dataset. A freely available public database, intended as a resource for researchers studying the immune response to SARS-CoV-2, is where the repertoires were released. Samples were obtained from the ongoing ImmuneRACE study (first 160 participants) and from roughly 1,300 subjects provided by 6 global collaborators. The sample metadata nearly always contained a de-identified subject ID, COVID-19 status, age in years and sex. Where available, HLA class I and class II types were obtained from metadata supplied by the sample provider rather than from assay-based typing. What the authors observed across the whole study: The amount of clinical and demographic metadata varied by source and participant and was provided uncurated.

One collaborating source in Seattle enrolled patients while the patients were actively infected and followed the patients over time throughout the course of disease. The collaborating institutions used their own protocols to collect whole blood in K2EDTA tubes. For TCRbeta analysis, collaborators shipped samples as frozen whole blood, isolated PBMCs, or DNA extracted from either of those sample types. Note on this clone: Its antigen is currently not known. The sample holds no much larger clone one base away, and base qualities are not on file.

The immunoSEQ Assay, a bias-controlled multiplex PCR, was used to amplify TCRbeta CDR3 regions from genomic DNA. The published analysis was carried out like this. The number of nucleated cells in each sample was estimated from the amplification of reference gene primers within the assay. To quantify the absolute abundance of each unique TCRbeta CDR3 rearrangement, sequence reads were collapsed and filtered. For each sample, productive Simpson clonality was calculated by taking the square root of Simpson's diversity index across productive rearrangements. Entries here come from immuneACCESS through TCRdb and include only in-frame sequences with V and J called. Some clones fail to appear in such tables; in the studies checked, an unresolved V gene covers under half of the shortfall, and the cause of the remainder is unknown. Clonal size and the V and J genes are those of that table, whereas D and trimming came from the DNA. For this sample there are around 160,000 clones; approximately 85% appear just once. The ten largest clones capture around 8% of the sample.

The CDR3, from cysteine to phenylalanine, totals 15 residues. CDR3 DNA is the only sequence kept; it has 45 bases, read in frame from the first base. Deletion took 4 bases off V and 5 bases off J, with a span of 18 bases between the germline ends. CDR1 and CDR2 are read off the germline V gene as SGDLS and YYNGEE. This receptor was obtained from a woman aged 55-69 years with COVID-19, enrolled during active disease. Material: peripheral blood. The sequence joins TRBV9 to TRBJ2-5, with TRBD1 perhaps the D gene, on 7 matching bases. The encoded CDR3 is CASSNVQGEVETQYF. The nucleotide sequence is given as TGTGCCAGCAGCAATGTCCAGGGGGAGGTTGAGACCCAGTACTTC.